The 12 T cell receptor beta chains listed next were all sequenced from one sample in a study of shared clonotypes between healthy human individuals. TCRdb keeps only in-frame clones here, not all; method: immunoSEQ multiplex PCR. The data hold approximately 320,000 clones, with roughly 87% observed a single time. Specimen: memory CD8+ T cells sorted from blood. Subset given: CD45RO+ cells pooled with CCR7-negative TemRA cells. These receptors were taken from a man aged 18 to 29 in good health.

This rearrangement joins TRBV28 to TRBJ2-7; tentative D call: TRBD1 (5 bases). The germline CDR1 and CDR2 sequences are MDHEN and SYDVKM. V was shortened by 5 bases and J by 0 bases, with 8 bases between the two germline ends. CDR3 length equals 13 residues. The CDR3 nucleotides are TGTGCCAGCAGTATCACAGGCTCCTACGAGCAGTACTTC. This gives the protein CASSITGSYEQYF.

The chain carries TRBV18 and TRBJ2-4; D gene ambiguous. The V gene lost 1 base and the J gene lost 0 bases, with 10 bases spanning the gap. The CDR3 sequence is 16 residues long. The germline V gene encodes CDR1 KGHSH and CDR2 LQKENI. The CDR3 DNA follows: TGTGCCAGCTCACCACGGACGTTCTTAGCCAAAAACATTCAGTACTTC. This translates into CASSPRTFLAKNIQYF.

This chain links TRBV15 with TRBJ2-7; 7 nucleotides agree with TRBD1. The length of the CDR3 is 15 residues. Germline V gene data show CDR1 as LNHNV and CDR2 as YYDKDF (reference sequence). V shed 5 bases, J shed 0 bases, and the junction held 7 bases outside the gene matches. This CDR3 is CATSLDRASSYEQYF. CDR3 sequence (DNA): TGTGCCACCAGCCTTGACAGGGCTTCCTCCTACGAGCAGTACTTC. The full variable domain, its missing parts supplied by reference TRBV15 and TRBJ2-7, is DAMVIQNPRYQVTQFGKPVTLSCSQTLNHNVMYWYQQKSSQAPKLLFHYYDKDFNNEADTPDNFQSRRPNTSFCFLDIRSPGLGDTAMYLCATSLDRASSYEQYFGPGTRLTVT.

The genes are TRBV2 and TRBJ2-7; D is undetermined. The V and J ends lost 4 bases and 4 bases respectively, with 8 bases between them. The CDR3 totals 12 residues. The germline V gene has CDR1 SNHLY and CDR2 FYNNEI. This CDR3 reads CASSGVLYEQYF. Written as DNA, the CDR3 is TGTGCCAGCAGTGGTGTTTTATACGAGCAGTACTTC. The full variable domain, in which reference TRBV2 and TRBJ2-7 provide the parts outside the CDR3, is EPEVTQTPSHQVTQMGQEVILRCVPISNHLYFYWYRQILGQKVEFLVSFYNNEISEKSEIFDDQFSVERPDGSNFTLKIRSTKLEDSAMYFCASSGVLYEQYFGPGTRLTVT.

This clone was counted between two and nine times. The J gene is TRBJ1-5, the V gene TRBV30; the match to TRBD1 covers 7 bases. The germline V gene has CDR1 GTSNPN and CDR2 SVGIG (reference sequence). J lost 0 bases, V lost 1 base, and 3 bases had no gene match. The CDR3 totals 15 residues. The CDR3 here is CAWSERGHSNQPQHF. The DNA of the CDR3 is TGTGCCTGGAGTGAAAGGGGGCATAGCAATCAGCCCCAGCATTTT.

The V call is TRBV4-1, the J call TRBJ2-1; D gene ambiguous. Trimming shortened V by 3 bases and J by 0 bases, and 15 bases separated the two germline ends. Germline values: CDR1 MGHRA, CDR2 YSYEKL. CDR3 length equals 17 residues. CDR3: CASSHLPTESSYNEQFF. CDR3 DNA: TGCGCCAGCAGCCACCTCCCGACGGAAAGCTCCTACAATGAGCAGTTCTTC.

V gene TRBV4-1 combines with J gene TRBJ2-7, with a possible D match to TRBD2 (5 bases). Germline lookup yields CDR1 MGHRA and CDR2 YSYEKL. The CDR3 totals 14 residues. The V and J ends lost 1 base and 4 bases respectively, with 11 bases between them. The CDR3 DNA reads TGCGCCAGCAGCCAAGTACCAGCGGCGTACGAGCAGTACTTC. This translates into CASSQVPAAYEQYF.

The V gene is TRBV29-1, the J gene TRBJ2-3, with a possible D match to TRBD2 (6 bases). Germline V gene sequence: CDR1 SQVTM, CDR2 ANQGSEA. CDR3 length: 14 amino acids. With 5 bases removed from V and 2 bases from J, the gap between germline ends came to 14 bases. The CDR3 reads CSVWGVVNTDTQYF. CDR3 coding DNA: TGCAGCGTTTGGGGGGTGGTGAACACAGATACGCAGTATTTT.

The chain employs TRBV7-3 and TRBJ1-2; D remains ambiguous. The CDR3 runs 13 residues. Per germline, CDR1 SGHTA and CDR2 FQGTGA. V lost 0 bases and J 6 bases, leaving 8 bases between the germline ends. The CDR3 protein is CASSLTGNDGYTF. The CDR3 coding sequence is TGTGCCAGCAGCTTAACGGGGAACGATGGCTACACCTTC.

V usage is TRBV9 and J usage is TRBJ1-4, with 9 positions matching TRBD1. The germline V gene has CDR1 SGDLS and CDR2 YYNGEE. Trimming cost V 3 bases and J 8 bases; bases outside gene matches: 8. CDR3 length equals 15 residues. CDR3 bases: TGTGCCAGCAGCGCTGGGACAGGGCTAGGGGAAAAACTGTTTTTT. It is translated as CASSAGTGLGEKLFF.

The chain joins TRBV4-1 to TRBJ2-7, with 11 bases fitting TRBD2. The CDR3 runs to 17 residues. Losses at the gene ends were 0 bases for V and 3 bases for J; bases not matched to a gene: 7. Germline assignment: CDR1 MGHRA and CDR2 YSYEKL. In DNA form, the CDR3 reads TGCGCCAGCAGCCAAGAACCTATAGGACTAGCGGGCTACGAGCAGTACTTC. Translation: CASSQEPIGLAGYEQYF.

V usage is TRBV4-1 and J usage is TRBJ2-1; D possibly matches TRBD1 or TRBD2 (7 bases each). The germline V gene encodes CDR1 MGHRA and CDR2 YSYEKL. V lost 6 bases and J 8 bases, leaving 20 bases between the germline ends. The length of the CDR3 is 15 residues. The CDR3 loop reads CASSQGGMGLHEQFF. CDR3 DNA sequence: TGCGCCAGCAGTCAGGGGGGGATGGGTCTACATGAGCAGTTCTTC.